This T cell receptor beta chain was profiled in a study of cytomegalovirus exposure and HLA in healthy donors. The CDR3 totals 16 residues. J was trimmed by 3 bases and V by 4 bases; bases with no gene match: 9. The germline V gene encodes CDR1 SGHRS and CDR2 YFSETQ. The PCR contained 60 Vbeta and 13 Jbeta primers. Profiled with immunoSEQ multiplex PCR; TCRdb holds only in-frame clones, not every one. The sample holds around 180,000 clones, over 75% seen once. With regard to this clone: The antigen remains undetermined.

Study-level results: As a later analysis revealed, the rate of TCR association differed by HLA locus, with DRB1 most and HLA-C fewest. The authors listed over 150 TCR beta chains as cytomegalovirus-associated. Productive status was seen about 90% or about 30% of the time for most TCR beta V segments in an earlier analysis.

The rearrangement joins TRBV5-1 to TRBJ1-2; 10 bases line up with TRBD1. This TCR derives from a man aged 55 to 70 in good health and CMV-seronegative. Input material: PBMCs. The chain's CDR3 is CASSPRRDRGDYGYTF. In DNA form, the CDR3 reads TGCGCCAGCAGCCCACGCCGGGACAGGGGTGACTATGGCTACACCTTC.